This section outlines one T cell receptor beta chain sequence together with its context. Antigen unknown. Germline CDR1 and CDR2: MNHNY and SVGAGI (reference sequence). Trimming took off 5 bases at V and 2 bases at J, with 4 bases between the two ends. The length of the CDR3 is 11 residues. The PCR employed 60 Vbeta primers together with 13 Jbeta primers. Assay used: immunoSEQ multiplex PCR; TCRdb lists only in-frame clones, some missing. The table records tens of thousands of clones, around 74% of them present only once. This entry comes from a study of cytomegalovirus exposure and HLA in healthy donors. Whole-study findings and limits: In a later analysis, at a false discovery rate of 0.05, roughly 18,000 TCR beta sequences were associated with HLA alleles.

Sequencing was carried out using PBMCs. This TCR derives from a woman between 50 and 59 years old in good health and CMV-seropositive. V usage is TRBV6-6 and J usage is TRBJ2-7; D gene uncertain. The CDR3 DNA reads as TGTGCCAGCAGTGGCACCTACGAGCAGTACTTC. Amino acid sequence: CASSGTYEQYF.